This T cell receptor beta chain was sequenced in a study of T cells in localized non-small cell lung cancer. Sequencing was performed with immunoSEQ multiplex PCR; in TCRdb, only in-frame clones are kept and a portion is missing. Among 15,000 or so clones listed, around 87% were seen once. CDR1 and CDR2 from the germline V gene are LNHDA and SQIVND (reference sequence). Unmatched junction bases numbered 11, after V lost 4 bases and J lost 4 bases. The CDR3 covers 17 residues. The sequence was collected from a male donor aged 60 or over with stage II lung adenocarcinoma. Material: peripheral blood mononuclear cells, obtained before any cancer treatment. The J gene is TRBJ2-1, the V gene TRBV19; TRBD2 matches 9 bases. The CDR3 DNA follows: TGTGCCAGTAGTAACCCGGGACTAGCATCGTCGTACAATGAGCAGTTCTTC. Protein: CASSNPGLASSYNEQFF.